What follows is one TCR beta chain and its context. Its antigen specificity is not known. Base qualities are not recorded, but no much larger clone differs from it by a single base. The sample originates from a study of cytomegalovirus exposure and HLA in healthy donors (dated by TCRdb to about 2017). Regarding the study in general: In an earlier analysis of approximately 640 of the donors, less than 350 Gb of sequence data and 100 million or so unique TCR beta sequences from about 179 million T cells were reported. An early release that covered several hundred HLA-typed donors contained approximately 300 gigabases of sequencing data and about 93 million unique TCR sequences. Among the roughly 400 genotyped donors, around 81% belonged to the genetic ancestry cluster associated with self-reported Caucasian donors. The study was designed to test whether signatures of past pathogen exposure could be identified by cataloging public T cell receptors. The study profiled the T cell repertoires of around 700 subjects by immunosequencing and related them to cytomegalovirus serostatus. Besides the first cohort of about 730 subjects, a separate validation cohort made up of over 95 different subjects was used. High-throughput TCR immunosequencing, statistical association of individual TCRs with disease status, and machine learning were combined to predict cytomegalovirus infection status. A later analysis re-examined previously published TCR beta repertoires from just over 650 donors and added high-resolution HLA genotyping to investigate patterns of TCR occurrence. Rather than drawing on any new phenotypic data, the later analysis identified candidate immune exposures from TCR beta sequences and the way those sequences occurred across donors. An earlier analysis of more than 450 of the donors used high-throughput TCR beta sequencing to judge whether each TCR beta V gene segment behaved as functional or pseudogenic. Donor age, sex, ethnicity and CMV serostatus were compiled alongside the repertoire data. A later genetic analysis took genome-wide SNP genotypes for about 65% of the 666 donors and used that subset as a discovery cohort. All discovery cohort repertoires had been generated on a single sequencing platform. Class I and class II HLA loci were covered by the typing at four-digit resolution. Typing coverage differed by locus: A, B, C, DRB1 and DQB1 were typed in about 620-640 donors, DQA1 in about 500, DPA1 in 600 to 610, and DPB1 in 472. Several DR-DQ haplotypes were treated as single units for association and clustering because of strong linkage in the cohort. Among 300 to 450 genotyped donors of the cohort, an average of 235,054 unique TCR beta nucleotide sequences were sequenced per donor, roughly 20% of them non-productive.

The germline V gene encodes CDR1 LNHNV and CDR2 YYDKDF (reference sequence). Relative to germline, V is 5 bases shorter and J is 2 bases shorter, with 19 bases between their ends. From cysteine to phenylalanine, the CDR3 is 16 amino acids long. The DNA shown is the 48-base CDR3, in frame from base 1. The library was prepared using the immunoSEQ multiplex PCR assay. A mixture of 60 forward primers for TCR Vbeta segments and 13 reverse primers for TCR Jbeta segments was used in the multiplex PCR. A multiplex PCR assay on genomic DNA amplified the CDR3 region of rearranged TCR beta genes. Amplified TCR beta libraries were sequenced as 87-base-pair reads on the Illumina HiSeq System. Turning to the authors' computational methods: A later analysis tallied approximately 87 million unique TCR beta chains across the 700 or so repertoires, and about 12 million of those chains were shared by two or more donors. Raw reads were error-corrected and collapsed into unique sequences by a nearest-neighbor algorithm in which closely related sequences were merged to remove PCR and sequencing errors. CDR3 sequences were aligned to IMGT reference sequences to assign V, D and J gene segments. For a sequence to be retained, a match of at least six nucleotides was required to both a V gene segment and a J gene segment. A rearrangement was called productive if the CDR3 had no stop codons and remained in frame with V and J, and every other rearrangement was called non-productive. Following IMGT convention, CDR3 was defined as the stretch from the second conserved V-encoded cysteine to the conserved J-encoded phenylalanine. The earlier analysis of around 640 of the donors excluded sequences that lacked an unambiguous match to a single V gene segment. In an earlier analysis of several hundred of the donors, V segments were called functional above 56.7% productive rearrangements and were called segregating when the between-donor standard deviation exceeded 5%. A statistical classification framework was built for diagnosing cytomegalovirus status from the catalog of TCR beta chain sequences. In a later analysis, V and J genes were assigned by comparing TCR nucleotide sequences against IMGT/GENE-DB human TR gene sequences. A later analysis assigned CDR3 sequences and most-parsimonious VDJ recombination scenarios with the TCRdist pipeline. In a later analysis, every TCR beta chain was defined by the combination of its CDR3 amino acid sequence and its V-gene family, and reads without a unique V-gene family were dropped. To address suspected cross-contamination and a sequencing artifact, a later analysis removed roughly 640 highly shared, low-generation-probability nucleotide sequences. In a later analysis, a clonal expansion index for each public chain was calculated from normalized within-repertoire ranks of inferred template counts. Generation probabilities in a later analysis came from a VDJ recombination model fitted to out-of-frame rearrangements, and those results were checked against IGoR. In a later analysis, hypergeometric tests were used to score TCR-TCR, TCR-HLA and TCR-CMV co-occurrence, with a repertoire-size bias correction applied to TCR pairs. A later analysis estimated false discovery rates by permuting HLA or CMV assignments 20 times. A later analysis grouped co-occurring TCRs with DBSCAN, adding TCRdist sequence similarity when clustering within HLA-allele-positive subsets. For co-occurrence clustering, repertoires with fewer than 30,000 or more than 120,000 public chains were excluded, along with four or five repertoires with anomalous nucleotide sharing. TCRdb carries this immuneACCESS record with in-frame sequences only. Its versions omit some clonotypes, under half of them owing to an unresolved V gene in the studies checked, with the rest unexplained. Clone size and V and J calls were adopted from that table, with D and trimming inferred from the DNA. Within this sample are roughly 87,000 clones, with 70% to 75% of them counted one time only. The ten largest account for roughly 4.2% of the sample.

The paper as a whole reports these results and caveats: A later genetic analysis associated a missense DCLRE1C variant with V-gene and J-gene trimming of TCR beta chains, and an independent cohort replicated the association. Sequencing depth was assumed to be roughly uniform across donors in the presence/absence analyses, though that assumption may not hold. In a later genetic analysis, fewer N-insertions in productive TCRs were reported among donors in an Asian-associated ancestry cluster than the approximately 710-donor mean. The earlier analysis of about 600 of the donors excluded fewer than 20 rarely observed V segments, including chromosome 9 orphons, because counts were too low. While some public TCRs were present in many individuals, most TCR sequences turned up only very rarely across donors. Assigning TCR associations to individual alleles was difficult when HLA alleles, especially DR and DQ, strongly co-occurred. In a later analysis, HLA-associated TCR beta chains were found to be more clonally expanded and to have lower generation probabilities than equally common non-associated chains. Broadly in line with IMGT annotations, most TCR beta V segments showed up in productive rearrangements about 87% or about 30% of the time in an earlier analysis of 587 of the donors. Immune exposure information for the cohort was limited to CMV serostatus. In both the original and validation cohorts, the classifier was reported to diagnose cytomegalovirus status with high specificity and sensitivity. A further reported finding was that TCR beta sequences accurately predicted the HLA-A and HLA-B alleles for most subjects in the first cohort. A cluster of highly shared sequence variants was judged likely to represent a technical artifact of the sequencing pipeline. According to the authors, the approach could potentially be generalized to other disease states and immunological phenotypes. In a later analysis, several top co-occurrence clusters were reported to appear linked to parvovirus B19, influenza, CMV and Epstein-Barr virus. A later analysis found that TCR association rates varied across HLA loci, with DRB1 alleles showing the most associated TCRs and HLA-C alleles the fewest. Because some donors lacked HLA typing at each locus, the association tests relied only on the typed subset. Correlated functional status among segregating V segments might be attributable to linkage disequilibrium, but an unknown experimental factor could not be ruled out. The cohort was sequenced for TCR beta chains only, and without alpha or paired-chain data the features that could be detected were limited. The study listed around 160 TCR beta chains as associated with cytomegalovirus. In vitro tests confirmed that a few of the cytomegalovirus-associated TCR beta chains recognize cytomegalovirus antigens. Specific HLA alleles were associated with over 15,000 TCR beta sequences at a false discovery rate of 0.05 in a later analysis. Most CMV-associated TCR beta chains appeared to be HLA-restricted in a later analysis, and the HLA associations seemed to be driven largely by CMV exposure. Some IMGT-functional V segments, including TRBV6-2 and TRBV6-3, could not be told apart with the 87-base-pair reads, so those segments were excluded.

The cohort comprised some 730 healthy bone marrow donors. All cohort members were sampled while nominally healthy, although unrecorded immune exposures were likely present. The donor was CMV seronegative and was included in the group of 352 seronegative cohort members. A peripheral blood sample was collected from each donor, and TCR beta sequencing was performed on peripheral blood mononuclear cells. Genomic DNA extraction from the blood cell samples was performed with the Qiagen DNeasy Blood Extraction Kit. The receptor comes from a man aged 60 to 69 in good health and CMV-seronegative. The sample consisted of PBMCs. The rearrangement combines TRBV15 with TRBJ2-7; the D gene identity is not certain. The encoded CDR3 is CATSERLRVAPYEQYF. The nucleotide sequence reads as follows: TGTGCCACCAGCGAGCGCCTACGGGTAGCCCCCTACGAGCAGTACTTC.